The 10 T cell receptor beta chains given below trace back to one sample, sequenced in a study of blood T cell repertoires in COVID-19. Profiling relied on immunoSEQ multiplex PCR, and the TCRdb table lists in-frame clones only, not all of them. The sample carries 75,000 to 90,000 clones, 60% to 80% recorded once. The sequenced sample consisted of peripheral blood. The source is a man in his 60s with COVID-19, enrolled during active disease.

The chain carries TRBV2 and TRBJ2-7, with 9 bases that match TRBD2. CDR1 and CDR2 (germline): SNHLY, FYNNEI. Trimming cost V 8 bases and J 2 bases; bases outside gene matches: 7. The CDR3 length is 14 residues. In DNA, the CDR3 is TGTGCCAGCCTGGGCGGGAGGGGAGCCTACGAGCAGTACTTC. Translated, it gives CASLGGRGAYEQYF.

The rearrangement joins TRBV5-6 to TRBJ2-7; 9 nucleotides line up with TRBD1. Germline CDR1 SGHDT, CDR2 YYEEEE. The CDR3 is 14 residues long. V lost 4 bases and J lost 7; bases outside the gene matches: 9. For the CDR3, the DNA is TGTGCCAGCAGCGCCCGGGACAGGGCCCGGGAGCAGTACTTC. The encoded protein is CASSARDRAREQYF.

The CDR3 coding sequence is TGTGCCAGCAGTCTCCACGGAGGACAGCCCCAGCATTTT. Amino acid sequence: CASSLHGGQPQHF. V is TRBV12-3 or TRBV12-4 and J is TRBJ1-5; D is undetermined. Trimming left V 5 bases short and J 7 bases short, with 12 bases between. This CDR3 spans 13 amino acids.

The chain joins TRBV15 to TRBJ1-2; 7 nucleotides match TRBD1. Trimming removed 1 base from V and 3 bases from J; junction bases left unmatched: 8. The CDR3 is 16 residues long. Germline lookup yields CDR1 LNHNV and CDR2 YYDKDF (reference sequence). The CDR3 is CATSRGQGILDYGYTF. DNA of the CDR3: TGTGCCACCAGCAGAGGACAGGGAATTTTGGACTATGGCTACACCTTC.

The CDR3 bases are TGTGCCAGCAGTTCCGGGGCCAAGGGGAGGGAGCAGTACTTC. Its translation is CASSSGAKGREQYF. The chain uses TRBV27 and TRBJ2-7; D is possibly TRBD2 (6 bases). Germline CDR1 reads MNHEY; CDR2 reads SMNVEV (reference sequence). V was cut by 4 bases and J by 7 bases, with 17 bases left in between. CDR3 length equals 14 residues.

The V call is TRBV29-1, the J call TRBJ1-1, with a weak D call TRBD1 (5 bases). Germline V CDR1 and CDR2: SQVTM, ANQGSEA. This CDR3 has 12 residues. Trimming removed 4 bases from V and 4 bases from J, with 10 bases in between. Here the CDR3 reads CSVADTGTEAFF. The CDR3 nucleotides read TGCAGCGTTGCGGACACGGGCACTGAAGCTTTCTTT.

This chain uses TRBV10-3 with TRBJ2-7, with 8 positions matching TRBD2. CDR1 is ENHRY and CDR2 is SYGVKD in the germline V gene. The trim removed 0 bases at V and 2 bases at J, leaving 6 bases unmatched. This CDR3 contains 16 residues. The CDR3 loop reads CAISESGAGAPYEQYF. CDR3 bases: TGTGCCATCAGTGAGTCAGGAGCGGGGGCTCCCTACGAGCAGTACTTC.

In nucleotides, the CDR3 is TGTGCCAGCAGCCCCGTCCATCAGCCCCAGCATTTT. Translating it yields CASSPVHQPQHF. The genes are TRBV11-3 and TRBJ1-5; D gene uncertain. Germline lookup yields CDR1 SGHNT and CDR2 YENEEA. The CDR3 covers 12 residues. Between the trimmed V and J ends, which lost 5 bases and 5 bases, there was a span of 7 bases.

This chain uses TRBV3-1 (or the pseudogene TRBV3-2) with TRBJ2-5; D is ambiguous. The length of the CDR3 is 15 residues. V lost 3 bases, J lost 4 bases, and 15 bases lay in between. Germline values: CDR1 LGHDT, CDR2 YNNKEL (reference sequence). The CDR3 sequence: CASSQALLRGETQYF. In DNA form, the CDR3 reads TGTGCCAGCAGCCAGGCCCTTCTGCGAGGAGAGACCCAGTACTTC.

The CDR3 coding sequence is TGTGCCATCAGTGACAGGGACACTGAAGCTTTCTTT. Translating it yields CAISDRDTEAFF. The V and J genes are TRBV10-3 and TRBJ1-1; weak D call: TRBD1 (5 bases). This CDR3 contains 12 residues. V was clipped by 3 bases and J by 3 bases, with 5 bases between them. Germline V gene sequence: CDR1 ENHRY, CDR2 SYGVKD.